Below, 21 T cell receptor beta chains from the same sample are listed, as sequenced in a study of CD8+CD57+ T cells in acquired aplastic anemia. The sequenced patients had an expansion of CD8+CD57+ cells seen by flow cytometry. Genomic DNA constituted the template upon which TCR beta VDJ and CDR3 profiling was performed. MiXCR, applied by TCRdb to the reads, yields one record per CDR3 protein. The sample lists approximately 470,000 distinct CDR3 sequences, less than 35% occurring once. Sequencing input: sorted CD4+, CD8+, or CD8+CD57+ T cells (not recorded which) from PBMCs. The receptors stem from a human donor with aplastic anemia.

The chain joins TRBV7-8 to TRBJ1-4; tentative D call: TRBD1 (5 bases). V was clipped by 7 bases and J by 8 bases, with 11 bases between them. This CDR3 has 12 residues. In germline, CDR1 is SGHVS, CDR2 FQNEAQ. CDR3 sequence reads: CASTRRGEKLFF. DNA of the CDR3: TGTGCCAGCACCCGGCGGGGGGAAAAACTGTTTTTT.

Here the CDR3 DNA reads TGTGCCTGGAGTGACCAGGACAGGGGTAATGAAAAACTGTTTTTT. Its protein product is CAWSDQDRGNEKLFF. This rearrangement joins TRBV30 to TRBJ1-4; 9 bases are a match to TRBD1. The length of the CDR3 is 15 residues. Germline loops: CDR1 GTSNPN, CDR2 SVGIG (reference sequence). The ends lost 1 base at V and 4 bases at J; junction bases unmatched: 4.

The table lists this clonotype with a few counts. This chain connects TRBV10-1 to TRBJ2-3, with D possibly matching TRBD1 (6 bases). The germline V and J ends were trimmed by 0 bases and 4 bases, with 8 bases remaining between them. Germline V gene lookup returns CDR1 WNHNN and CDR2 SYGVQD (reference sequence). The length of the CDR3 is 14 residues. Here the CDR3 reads CASSESGGADTQYF. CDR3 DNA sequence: TGCGCCAGCAGTGAGTCTGGGGGCGCAGATACGCAGTATTTT.

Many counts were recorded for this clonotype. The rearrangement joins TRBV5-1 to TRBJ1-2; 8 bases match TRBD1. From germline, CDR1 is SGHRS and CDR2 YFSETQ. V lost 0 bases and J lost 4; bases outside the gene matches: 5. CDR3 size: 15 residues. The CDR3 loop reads CASSLEQGGSYGYTF. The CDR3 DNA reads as TGCGCCAGCAGCTTGGAACAGGGGGGAAGCTATGGCTACACCTTC.

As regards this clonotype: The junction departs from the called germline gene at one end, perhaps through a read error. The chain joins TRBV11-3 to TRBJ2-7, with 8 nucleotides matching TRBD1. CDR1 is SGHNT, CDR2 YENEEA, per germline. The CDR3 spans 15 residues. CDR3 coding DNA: TGTGCCAGCAGCCCACGGACAGGGTCTACCTACGGGCAGTACTTC. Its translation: CASSPRTGSTYGQYF.

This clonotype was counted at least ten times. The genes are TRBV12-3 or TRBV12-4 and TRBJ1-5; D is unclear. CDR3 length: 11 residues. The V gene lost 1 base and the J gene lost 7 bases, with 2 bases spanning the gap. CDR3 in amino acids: CASSLGQPQHF. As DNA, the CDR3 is TGTGCCAGCAGTTTAGGCCAGCCCCAGCATTTT.

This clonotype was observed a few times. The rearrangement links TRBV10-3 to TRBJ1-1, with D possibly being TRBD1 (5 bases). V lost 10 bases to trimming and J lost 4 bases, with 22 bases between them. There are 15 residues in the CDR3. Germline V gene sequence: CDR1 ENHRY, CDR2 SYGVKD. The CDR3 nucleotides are TGTGCCAGCAGGCTAGACCCCTCTGGGGGCACTGAAGCTTTCTTT. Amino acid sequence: CASRLDPSGGTEAFF.

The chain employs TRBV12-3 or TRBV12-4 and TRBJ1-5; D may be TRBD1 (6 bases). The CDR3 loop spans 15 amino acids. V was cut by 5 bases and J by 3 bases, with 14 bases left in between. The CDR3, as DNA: TGTGCCAGCAGTCCCGACGGGGGCGACAATCAGCCCCAGCATTTT. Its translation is CASSPDGGDNQPQHF.

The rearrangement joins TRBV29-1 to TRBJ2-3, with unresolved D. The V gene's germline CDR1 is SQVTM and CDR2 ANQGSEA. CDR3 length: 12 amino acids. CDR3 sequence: CSVVGPPDTQYF. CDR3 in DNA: TGCAGTGTAGTCGGCCCCCCGGATACGCAGTATTTT.

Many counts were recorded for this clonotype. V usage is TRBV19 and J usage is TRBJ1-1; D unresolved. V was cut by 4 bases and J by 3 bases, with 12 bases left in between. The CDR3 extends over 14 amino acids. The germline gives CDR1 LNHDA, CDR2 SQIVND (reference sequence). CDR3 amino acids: CASSTPGLDTEAFF. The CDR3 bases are TGTGCCAGTAGTACTCCGGGATTAGACACTGAAGCTTTCTTT.

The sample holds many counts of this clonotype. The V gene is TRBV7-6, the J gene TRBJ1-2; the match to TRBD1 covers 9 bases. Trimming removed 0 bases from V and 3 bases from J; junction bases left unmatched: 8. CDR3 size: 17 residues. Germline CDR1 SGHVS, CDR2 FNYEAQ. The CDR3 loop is CASSLAVGGQGHYGYTF. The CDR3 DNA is TGTGCCAGCAGCTTAGCGGTTGGAGGACAGGGGCACTATGGCTACACCTTC.

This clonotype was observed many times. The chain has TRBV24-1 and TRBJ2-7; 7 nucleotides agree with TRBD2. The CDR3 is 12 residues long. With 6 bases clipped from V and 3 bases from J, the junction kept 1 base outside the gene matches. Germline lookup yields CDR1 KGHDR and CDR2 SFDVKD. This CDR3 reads CATSTGGYEQYF. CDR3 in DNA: TGTGCCACCAGTACGGGGGGCTACGAGCAGTACTTC.

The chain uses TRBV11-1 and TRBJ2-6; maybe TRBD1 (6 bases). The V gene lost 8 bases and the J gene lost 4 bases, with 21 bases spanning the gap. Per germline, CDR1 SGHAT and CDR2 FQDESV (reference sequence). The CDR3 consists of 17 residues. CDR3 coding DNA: TGTGCCAGCGCCAACCCCACAGGGTTCCCCGGGGCCAACGTCCTGACTTTC. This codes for CASANPTGFPGANVLTF.

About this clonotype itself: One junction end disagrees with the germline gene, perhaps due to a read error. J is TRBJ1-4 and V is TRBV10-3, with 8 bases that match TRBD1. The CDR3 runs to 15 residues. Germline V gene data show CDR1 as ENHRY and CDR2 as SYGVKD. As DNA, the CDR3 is TGTGCCAGCAGTTACGATTGGGACAGGAATGAAAAACTGTTTTTT. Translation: CASSYDWDRNEKLFF.

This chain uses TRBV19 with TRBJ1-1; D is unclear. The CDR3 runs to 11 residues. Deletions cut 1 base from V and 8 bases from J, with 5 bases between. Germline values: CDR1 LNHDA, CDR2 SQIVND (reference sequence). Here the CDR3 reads CASSIGYEAFF. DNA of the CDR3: TGTGCCAGTAGTATAGGTTACGAAGCTTTCTTT.

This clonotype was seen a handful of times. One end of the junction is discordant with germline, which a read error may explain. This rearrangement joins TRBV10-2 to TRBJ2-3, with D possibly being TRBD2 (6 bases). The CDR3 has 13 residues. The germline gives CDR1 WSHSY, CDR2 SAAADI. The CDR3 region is CAIWGGGTDTQYF. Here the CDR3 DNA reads TGTGCCATCTGGGGCGGGGGCACAGATACGCAGTATTTT.

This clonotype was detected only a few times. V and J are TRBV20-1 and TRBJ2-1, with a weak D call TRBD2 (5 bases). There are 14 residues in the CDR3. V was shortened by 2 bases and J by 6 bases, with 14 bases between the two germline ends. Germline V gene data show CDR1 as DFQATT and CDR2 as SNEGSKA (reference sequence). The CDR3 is CSARRFAGINEQFF. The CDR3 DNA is TGCAGTGCTAGAAGGTTTGCGGGCATCAATGAGCAGTTCTTC.

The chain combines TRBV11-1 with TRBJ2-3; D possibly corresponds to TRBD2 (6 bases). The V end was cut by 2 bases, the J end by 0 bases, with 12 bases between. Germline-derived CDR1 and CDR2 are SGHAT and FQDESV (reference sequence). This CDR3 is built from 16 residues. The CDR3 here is CASSLYTSRSTDTQYF. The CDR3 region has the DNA TGTGCCAGCAGCTTATATACTAGCAGGAGCACAGATACGCAGTATTTT.

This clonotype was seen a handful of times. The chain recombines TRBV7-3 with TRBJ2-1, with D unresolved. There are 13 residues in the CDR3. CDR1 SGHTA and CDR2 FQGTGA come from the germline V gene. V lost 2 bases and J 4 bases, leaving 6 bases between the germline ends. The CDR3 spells CASSLAEYNEQFF. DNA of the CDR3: TGTGCCAGCAGCTTAGCGGAGTACAATGAGCAGTTCTTC.

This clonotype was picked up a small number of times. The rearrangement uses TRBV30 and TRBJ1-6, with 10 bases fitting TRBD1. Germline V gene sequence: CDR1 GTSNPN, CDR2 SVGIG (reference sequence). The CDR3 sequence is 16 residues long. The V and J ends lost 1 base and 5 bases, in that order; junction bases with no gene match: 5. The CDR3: CAWSDSGTGDNSPLHF. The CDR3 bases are TGTGCCTGGAGTGATTCCGGGACAGGGGATAATTCACCCCTCCACTTT.

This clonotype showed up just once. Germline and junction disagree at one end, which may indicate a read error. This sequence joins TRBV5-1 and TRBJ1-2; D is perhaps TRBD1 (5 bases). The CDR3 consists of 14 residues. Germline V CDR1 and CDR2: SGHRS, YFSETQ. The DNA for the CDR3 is TGCGCCAGCAGCGGGGGACCTCCGGGCTATGGCTGCACCTTC. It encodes CASSGGPPGYGCTF. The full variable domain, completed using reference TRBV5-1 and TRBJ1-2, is KAGVTQTPRYLIKTRGQQVTLSCSPISGHRSVSWYQQTPGQGLQFLFEYFSETQRNKGNFPGRFSGRQFSNSRSEMNVSTLELGDSALYLCASSGGPPGYGCTFGSGTRLTVV.